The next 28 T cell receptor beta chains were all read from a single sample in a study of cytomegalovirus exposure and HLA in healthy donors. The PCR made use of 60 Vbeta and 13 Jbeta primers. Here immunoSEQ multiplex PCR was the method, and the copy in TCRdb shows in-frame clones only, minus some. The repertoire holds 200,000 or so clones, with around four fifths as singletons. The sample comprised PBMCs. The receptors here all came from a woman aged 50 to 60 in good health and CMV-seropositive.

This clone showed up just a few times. The DNA for the CDR3 is TGTGCCAGCAGTTTAAGCGGGGCGAAAAATCAGCCCCAGCATTTT. Its translation: CASSLSGAKNQPQHF. This chain connects TRBV27 to TRBJ1-5; D is perhaps TRBD1 (5 bases). Germline V CDR1 and CDR2: MNHEY, SMNVEV (reference sequence). Trimming pared 2 bases from V and 4 bases from J, leaving 12 bases between. The CDR3 sequence is 15 residues long.

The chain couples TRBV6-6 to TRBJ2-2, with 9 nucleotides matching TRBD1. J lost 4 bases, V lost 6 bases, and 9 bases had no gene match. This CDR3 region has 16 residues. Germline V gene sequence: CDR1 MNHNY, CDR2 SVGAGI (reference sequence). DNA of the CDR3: TGTGCCAGCAGCAACGCGGGACAGGGTGGCACCGGGGAGCTGTTTTTT. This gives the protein CASSNAGQGGTGELFF.

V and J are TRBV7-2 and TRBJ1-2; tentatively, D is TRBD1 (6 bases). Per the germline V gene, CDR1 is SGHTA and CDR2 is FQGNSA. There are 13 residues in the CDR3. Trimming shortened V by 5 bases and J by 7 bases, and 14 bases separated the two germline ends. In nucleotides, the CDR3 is TGTGCCAGCAGCCTAGAGGGGGGGCTTGGCTACACCTTC. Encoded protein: CASSLEGGLGYTF.

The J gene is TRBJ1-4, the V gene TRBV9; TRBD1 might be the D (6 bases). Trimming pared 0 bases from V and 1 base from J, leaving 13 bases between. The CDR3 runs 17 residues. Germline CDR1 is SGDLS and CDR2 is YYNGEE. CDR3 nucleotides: TGTGCCAGCAGCGTAGATGCAGGGGAGCGAACTAATGAAAAACTGTTTTTT. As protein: CASSVDAGERTNEKLFF.

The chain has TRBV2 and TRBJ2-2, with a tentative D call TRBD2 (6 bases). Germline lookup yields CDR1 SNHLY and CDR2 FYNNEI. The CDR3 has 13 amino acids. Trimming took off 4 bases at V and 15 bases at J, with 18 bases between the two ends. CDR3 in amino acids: CASSGRGAGWVFF. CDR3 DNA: TGTGCCAGCAGTGGGAGGGGTGCGGGCTGGGTGTTTTTT.

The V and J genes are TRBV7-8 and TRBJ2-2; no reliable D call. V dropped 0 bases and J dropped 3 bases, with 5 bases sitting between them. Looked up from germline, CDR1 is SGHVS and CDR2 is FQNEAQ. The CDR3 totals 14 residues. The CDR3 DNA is TGTGCCAGCAGCTTAGCGCGAGACACCGGGGAGCTGTTTTTT. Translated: CASSLARDTGELFF.

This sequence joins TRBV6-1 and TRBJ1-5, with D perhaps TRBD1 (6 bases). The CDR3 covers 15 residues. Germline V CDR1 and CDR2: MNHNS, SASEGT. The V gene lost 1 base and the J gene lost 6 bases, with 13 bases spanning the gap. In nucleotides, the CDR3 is TGTGCCAGCAGTGAAGGGACAGTTAGGTCTCAGCCCCAGCATTTT. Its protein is CASSEGTVRSQPQHF.

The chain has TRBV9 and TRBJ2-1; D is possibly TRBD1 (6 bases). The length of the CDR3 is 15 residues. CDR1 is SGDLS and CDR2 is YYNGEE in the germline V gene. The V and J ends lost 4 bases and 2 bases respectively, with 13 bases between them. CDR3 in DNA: TGTGCCAGCAGCCTCTCAGGGGCAGCCTACAATGAGCAGTTCTTC. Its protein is CASSLSGAAYNEQFF.

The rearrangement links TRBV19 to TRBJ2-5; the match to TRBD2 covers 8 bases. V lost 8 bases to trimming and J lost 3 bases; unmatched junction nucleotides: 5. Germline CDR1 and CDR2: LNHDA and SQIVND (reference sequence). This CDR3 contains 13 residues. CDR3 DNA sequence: TGTGCCAGTCGACGGGGGGGGGAAGAGACCCAGTACTTC. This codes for CASRRGGEETQYF. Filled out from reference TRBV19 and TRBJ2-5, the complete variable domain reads DGGITQSPKYLFRKEGQNVTLSCEQNLNHDAMYWYRQDPGQGLRLIYYSQIVNDFQKGDIAEGYSVSREKKESFPLTVTSAQKNPTAFYLCASRRGGEETQYFGPGTRLLVL.

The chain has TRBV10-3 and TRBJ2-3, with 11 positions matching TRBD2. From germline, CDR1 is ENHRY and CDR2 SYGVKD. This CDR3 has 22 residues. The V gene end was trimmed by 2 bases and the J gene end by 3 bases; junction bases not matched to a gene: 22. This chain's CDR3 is CAISEPIEDRKLAGATTDTQYF. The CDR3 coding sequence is TGTGCCATCAGTGAGCCAATTGAGGACAGGAAACTAGCGGGGGCCACAACAGATACGCAGTATTTT.

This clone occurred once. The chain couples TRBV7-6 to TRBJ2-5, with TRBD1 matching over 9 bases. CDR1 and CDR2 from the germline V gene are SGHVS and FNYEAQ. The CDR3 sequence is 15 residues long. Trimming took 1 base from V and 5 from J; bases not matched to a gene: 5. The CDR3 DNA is TGTGCCAGCAGCTTAGTGGGGACAGGGAGTGAGACCCAGTACTTC. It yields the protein CASSLVGTGSETQYF.

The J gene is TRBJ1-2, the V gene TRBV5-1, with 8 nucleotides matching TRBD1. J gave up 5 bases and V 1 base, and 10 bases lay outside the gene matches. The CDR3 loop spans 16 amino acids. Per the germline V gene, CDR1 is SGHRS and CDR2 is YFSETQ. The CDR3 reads CASSLYPGQALYGYTF. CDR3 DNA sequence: TGCGCCAGCAGCTTGTACCCGGGACAGGCATTATATGGCTACACCTTC.

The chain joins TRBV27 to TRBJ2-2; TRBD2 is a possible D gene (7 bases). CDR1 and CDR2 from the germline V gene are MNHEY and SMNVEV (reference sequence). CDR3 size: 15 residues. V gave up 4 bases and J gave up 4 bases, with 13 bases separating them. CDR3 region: CASSSAGAGTGELFF. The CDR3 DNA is TGTGCCAGCAGTTCCGCGGGGGCGGGCACCGGGGAGCTGTTTTTT.

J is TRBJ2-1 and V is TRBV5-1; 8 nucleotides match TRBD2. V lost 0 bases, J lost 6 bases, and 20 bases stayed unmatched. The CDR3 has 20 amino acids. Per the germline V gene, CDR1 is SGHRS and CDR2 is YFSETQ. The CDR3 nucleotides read TGCGCCAGCAGCTTGGAGGGGGGTCGGCGGGGGGCCCCTCTCCTCAATGAGCAGTTCTTC. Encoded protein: CASSLEGGRRGAPLLNEQFF.

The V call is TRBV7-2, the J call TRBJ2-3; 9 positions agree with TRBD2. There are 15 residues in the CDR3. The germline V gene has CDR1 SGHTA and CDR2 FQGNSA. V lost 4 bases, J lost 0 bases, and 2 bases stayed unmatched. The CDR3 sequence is CASSWSGGSTDTQYF. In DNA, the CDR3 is TGTGCCAGCAGCTGGAGCGGGGGGAGCACAGATACGCAGTATTTT.

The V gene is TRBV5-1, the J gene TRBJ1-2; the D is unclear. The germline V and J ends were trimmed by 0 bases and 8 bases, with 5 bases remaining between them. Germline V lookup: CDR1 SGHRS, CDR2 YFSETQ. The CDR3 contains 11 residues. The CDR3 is CASSLGQGYTF. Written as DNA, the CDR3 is TGCGCCAGCAGCTTGGGACAAGGCTACACCTTC. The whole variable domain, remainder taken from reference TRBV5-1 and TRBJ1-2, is KAGVTQTPRYLIKTRGQQVTLSCSPISGHRSVSWYQQTPGQGLQFLFEYFSETQRNKGNFPGRFSGRQFSNSRSEMNVSTLELGDSALYLCASSLGQGYTFGSGTRLTVV.

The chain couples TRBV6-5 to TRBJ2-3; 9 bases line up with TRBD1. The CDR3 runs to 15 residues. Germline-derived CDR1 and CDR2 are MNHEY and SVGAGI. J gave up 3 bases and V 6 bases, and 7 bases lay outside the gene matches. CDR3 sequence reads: CASSQRDRVTDTQYF. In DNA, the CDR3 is TGTGCCAGCAGCCAAAGGGACAGGGTAACAGATACGCAGTATTTT.

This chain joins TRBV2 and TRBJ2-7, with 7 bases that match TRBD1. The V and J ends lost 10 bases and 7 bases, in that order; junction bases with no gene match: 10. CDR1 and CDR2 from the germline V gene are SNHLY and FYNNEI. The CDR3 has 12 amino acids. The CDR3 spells CATQGTVREQYF. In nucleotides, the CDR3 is TGTGCCACACAAGGGACAGTTCGGGAGCAGTACTTC.

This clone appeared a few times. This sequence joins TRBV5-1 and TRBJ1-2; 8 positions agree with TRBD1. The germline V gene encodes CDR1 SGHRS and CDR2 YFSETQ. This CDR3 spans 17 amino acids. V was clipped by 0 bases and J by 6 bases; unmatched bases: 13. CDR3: CASSLAVGTRTGHGYTF. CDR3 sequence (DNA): TGCGCCAGCAGCTTGGCGGTCGGGACCCGGACAGGGCATGGCTACACCTTC.

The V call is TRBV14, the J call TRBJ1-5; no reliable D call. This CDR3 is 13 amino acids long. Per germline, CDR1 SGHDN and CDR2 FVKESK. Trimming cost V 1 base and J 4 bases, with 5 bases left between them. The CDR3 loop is CASSQAGNQPQHF. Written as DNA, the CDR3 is TGTGCCAGCAGCCAAGCGGGGAATCAGCCCCAGCATTTT.

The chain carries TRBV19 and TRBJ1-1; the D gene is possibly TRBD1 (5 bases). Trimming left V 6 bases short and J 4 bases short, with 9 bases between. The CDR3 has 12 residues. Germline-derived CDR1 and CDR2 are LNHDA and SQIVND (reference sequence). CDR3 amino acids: CASSFRGTEAFF. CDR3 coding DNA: TGTGCCAGTAGCTTTAGGGGCACTGAAGCTTTCTTT.

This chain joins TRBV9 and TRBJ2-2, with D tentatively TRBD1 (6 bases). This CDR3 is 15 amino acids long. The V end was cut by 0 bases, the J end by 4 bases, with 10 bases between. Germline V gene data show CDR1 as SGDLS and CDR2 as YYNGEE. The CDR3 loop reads CASSVGGQITGELFF. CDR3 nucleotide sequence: TGTGCCAGCAGCGTAGGGGGGCAGATCACCGGGGAGCTGTTTTTT.

The CDR3 loop reads CASTQGAKLNSPLHF. The CDR3 region has the DNA TGCGCCAGCACCCAGGGGGCCAAACTCAATTCACCCCTCCACTTT. The chain combines TRBV23-1 with TRBJ1-6; 8 nucleotides line up with TRBD1. TRBV23-1 is an ORF, with its function uncertain. Losses at the gene ends were 7 bases for V and 7 bases for J; bases not matched to a gene: 9. The CDR3 extends over 15 amino acids.

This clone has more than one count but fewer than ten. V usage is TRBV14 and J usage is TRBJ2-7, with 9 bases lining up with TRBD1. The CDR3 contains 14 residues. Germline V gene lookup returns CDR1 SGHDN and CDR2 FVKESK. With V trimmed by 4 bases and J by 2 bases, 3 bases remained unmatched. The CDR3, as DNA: TGTGCCAGCAGCCGGACAGGGGTAGCCTACGAGCAGTACTTC. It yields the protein CASSRTGVAYEQYF.

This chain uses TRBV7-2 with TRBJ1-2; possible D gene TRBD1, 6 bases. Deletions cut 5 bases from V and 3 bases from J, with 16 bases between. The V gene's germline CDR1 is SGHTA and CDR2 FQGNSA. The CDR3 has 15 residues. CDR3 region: CASSQVGTSYYGYTF. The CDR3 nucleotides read TGTGCCAGCAGCCAAGTAGGGACATCTTACTATGGCTACACCTTC.

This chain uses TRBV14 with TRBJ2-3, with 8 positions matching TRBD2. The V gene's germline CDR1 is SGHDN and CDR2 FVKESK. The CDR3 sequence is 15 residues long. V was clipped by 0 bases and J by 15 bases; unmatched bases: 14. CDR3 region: CASSQEGWRGASIYF. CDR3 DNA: TGTGCCAGCAGCCAAGAAGGGTGGCGGGGGGCCTCGATTTATTTT.

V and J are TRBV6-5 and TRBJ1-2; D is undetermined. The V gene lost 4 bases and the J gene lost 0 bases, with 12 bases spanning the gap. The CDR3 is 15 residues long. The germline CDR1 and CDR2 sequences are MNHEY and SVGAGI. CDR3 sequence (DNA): TGTGCCAGCAGTTCCCTGACAAGTTCTAACTATGGCTACACCTTC. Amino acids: CASSSLTSSNYGYTF.

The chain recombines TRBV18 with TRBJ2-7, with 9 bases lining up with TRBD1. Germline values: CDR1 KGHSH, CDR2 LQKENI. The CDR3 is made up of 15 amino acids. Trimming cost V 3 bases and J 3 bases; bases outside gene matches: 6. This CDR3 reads CASSPPTGGGYEQYF. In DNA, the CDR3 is TGTGCCAGCTCACCCCCGACAGGGGGTGGCTACGAGCAGTACTTC.